Following are 10 T cell receptor beta chains from one sample sequenced in a study of human T cells and chemical hapten exposure. TCRdb reprocessed the RACE reads with MiXCR, giving one entry per CDR3 protein. Among fewer than 150,000 distinct CDR3 sequences listed, around 13% were seen once. Regarding time point: patch test 1, 2 weeks after DPC sensitization. Treatment reported: therapeutic diphenylcyclopropenone sensitization with weekly scalp DPC. The sample here was whole blood, taken in connection with sensitization to the hapten diphenylcyclopropenone (DPC). These receptors originate from a man aged 18 to 29 with alopecia areata. Some clones in this sample may be carry-over from other donors' samples.

J is TRBJ2-4 and V is TRBV5-5; 7 positions match TRBD1. CDR1 is SGHKS, CDR2 YYEKEE, per germline (reference sequence). The V and J ends lost 4 bases and 7 bases, in that order; junction bases with no gene match: 8. The CDR3 has 14 amino acids. The CDR3 DNA follows: TGTGCCAGCAGCGCAGGACAGGTTACGAACATTCAGTACTTC. It yields the protein CASSAGQVTNIQYF.

This clonotype turned up a few times. This chain connects TRBV6-5 to TRBJ2-2; 9 nucleotides agree with TRBD1. CDR3 length: 15 amino acids. Germline trimming cut 2 bases from V and 7 bases from J; bases unmatched to any gene: 5. Germline V lookup: CDR1 MNHEY, CDR2 SVGAGI. As DNA, the CDR3 is TGTGCCAGCAGTTACGGGGACAGGGAGGACGGGGAGCTGTTTTTT. Translated: CASSYGDREDGELFF.

This clonotype occurred a few times. This chain connects TRBV4-3 to TRBJ1-1; 7 bases line up with TRBD1. Per germline, CDR1 LGHNA and CDR2 YSLEER. The trim removed 2 bases at V and 4 bases at J, leaving 7 bases unmatched. The length of the CDR3 is 15 residues. CDR3 in DNA: TGCGCCAGCAGCCAAATGACAGGGAGTGTCACTGAAGCTTTCTTT. The encoded protein is CASSQMTGSVTEAFF.

This clonotype was picked up many times. This rearrangement joins TRBV12-3 or TRBV12-4 to TRBJ2-1; D possibly corresponds to TRBD2 (6 bases). V lost 5 bases and J lost 7, with 12 bases in between. The CDR3 has 13 residues. CDR3 sequence reads: CASSGYGGNEQFF. Here the CDR3 DNA reads TGTGCCAGCAGTGGATACGGAGGGAATGAGCAGTTCTTC.

The chain carries TRBV5-6 and TRBJ2-5; D gene unclear. CDR3 length: 16 residues. Trimming stripped 1 base from V and 0 bases from J, with 13 bases between. Germline V gene lookup returns CDR1 SGHDT and CDR2 YYEEEE. The CDR3 is CASSLRWAENQETQYF. CDR3 sequence (DNA): TGTGCCAGCAGCTTGCGGTGGGCGGAGAACCAAGAGACCCAGTACTTC.

This clonotype was recorded a few times. The rearrangement uses TRBV7-6 and TRBJ1-6, with D possibly being TRBD1 (5 bases). The V end was cut by 5 bases, the J end by 2 bases, with 19 bases between. The CDR3 is 18 amino acids. CDR1 SGHVS and CDR2 FNYEAQ come from the germline V gene. The CDR3 loop is CASSPRGDEEPYNSPLHF. The CDR3, as DNA: TGTGCCAGCAGCCCGAGGGGTGACGAAGAGCCCTATAATTCACCCCTCCACTTT.

In this sample, this clonotype turned up a few times. This chain joins TRBV7-9 and TRBJ1-2; D ambiguous. The CDR3 loop spans 15 amino acids. Germline lookup yields CDR1 SEHNR and CDR2 FQNEAQ (reference sequence). Trimming pared 3 bases from V and 4 bases from J, leaving 15 bases between. The CDR3 nucleotides are TGTGCCAGCAGCTTCGAGAGGCGCATGGGCTATGGCTACACCTTC. Its protein product is CASSFERRMGYGYTF.

This clonotype was counted a few times. The chain recombines TRBV7-2 with TRBJ2-1, with a weak D call TRBD2 (6 bases). Germline V gene data show CDR1 as SGHTA and CDR2 as FQGNSA. V shed 1 base and J shed 0 bases, with 7 bases lying between them. There are 15 residues in the CDR3. CDR3 protein: CASSLERVSYNEQFF. The CDR3 DNA is TGTGCCAGCAGCTTAGAGCGGGTCTCCTACAATGAGCAGTTCTTC. The full variable domain, in which reference TRBV7-2 and TRBJ2-1 provide the parts outside the CDR3, is GAGVSQSPSNKVTEKGKDVELRCDPISGHTALYWYRQSLGQGLEFLIYFQGNSAPDKSGLPSDRFSAERTGGSVSTLTIQRTQQEDSAVYLCASSLERVSYNEQFFGPGTRLTVL.

The chain couples TRBV7-6 to TRBJ2-7; D unresolved. The CDR3 consists of 13 residues. Germline CDR1 is SGHVS and CDR2 is FNYEAQ. V shed 0 bases and J shed 4 bases, with 7 bases lying between them. The CDR3 loop reads CASSLAQGYEQYV. The CDR3 DNA follows: TGTGCCAGCAGCTTAGCGCAAGGGTACGAGCAGTACGTC.

The count of this clonotype is one. V and J are TRBV29-1 and TRBJ2-2, with no clear D. V was trimmed by 3 bases and J by 3 bases, leaving 8 bases between them. This CDR3 region has 13 residues. CDR1 is SQVTM, CDR2 ANQGSEA, per germline. For the CDR3, the DNA is TGCAGCGTTGATGTGGGTTACACCGGGGAGCTGTTTTTT. It is translated as CSVDVGYTGELFF.